This passage covers 19 T cell receptor beta chains from one sample sequenced in a study of post-analysis software for immune sequencing data. Sequencing libraries made from TCR beta cDNA carried unique molecular identifiers. Using its own MiXCR run on the PCR reads, TCRdb lists one record per CDR3 protein. The data contain hundreds of thousands of distinct CDR3 sequences, 30% of them singletons. Study-wide findings and caveats: Five or six TRBV segments (TRBV5-6, TRBV5-1 and TRBV20-1 among them) occurred more frequently in patients than in controls.

These receptors' antigens are unknown. Sequenced: blood. The receptor set was obtained from a girl aged 5 to 17 with multiple sclerosis.

This clonotype was observed a few times. This chain connects TRBV6-6 to TRBJ2-7; 9 bases are a match to TRBD1. The CDR3 is made up of 17 amino acids. In germline, CDR1 is MNHNY, CDR2 SVGAGI (reference sequence). The J segment lost 4 bases and the V segment lost 0 bases, leaving 10 bases of the junction unmatched. The CDR3 DNA sequence: TGTGCCAGCAGTTACTCGAGGGCGGGACAGGGTACTTACGAGCAGTACTTC. It specifies CASSYSRAGQGTYEQYF.

V and J are TRBV27 and TRBJ2-1, with D perhaps TRBD1 or TRBD2 (5 bases each). Judging by the DNA end, TRBJ2-7 fits better; the J call may be wrong. This CDR3 has 17 residues. Germline V gives CDR1 MNHEY, CDR2 SMNVEV (reference sequence). DNA for the CDR3: TGTGCCAGCAGTCCACATTCCGACAGCGGTACCTACAATGAGCAGTACTTC. It yields the protein CASSPHSDSGTYNEQYF.

The CDR3 spells CASSYSTRTYNSPLHF. CDR3 bases: TGTGCCAGCAGTTACTCGACTCGGACGTATAATTCACCCCTCCACTTT. This chain joins TRBV6-5 and TRBJ1-6; D gene unclear. This CDR3 is 16 amino acids long. In germline, CDR1 is MNHEY, CDR2 SVGAGI. V was pared by 0 bases and J by 4 bases, with 10 bases between.

With regard to this clonotype: Germline is not matched at one junction end, which may reflect a read error. This chain joins TRBV20-1 and TRBJ2-5; no clear D gene. CDR3 size: 15 residues. Germline CDR1 and CDR2: DFQATT and SNEGSKA (reference sequence). The CDR3 DNA is TGCAGTGCTCTTTACTGGTCTAAAGGAGAAGACACCCAGTACTTC. This codes for CSALYWSKGEDTQYF.

In its sample, this clonotype was seen once. The chain uses TRBV7-2 and TRBJ2-5; 9 bases match TRBD1. The V gene end was trimmed by 5 bases and the J gene end by 1 base; junction bases not matched to a gene: 8. The germline CDR1 and CDR2 sequences are SGHTA and FQGNSA. This CDR3 has 16 amino acids. CDR3 protein: CASSLSKGQGQETQYF. The CDR3 region has the DNA TGTGCCAGCAGCCTATCTAAGGGACAGGGCCAAGAGACCCAGTACTTC.

The genes are TRBV20-1 and TRBJ1-1, with 8 bases matching TRBD1. Trimming cost V 6 bases and J 3 bases; bases outside gene matches: 9. Germline CDR1 DFQATT, CDR2 SNEGSKA (reference sequence). The CDR3 is 14 amino acids. CDR3 in amino acids: CSAPGTGAYTEAFF. CDR3 DNA: TGCAGTGCCCCCGGGACAGGAGCGTACACTGAAGCTTTCTTT.

V gene TRBV18 combines with J gene TRBJ2-1; TRBD2 is a possible D gene (5 bases). The CDR3 runs 15 residues. V lost 3 bases, J lost 3 bases, and 12 bases lay in between. Germline CDR1 KGHSH, CDR2 LQKENI. CDR3 region: CASSPGFRGYNEQFF. DNA of the CDR3: TGTGCCAGCTCACCTGGTTTTCGGGGCTACAATGAGCAGTTCTTC.

The CDR3 region has the DNA TGCGCCAGCAGCCAAGAATCGGTCGGGGGCGCGGACACTGAAGCTTTCTTT. Its protein is CASSQESVGGADTEAFF. The chain links TRBV4-1 to TRBJ1-1; D possibly corresponds to TRBD1 (6 bases). The V end was cut by 0 bases, the J end by 3 bases, with 17 bases between. The CDR3 sequence is 17 residues long. CDR1 is MGHRA and CDR2 is YSYEKL in the germline V gene.

This clonotype appeared a few times. The rearrangement links TRBV5-1 to TRBJ2-7; no firm D call. V lost 4 bases and J lost 1, with 12 bases in between. This CDR3 is built from 14 residues. Germline V gene sequence: CDR1 SGHRS, CDR2 YFSETQ. In DNA, the CDR3 is TGCGCCAGCAGCCTAGACCGCCGGTCCTACGAGCAGTACTTC. As protein: CASSLDRRSYEQYF. Variable domain in full (rest from reference TRBV5-1 and TRBJ2-7): KAGVTQTPRYLIKTRGQQVTLSCSPISGHRSVSWYQQTPGQGLQFLFEYFSETQRNKGNFPGRFSGRQFSNSRSEMNVSTLELGDSALYLCASSLDRRSYEQYFGPGTRLTVT.

The V gene is TRBV5-1, the J gene TRBJ2-5; TRBD2 matches at 11 bases. J lost 1 base, V lost 4 bases, and 6 bases had no gene match. CDR1 and CDR2 from the germline V gene are SGHRS and YFSETQ. The CDR3 covers 16 residues. In DNA form, the CDR3 reads TGCGCCAGCAGCATCGCTAGCGGGGGGCTCCAAGAGACCCAGTACTTC. Its translation is CASSIASGGLQETQYF. Variable domain in full (rest from reference TRBV5-1 and TRBJ2-5): KAGVTQTPRYLIKTRGQQVTLSCSPISGHRSVSWYQQTPGQGLQFLFEYFSETQRNKGNFPGRFSGRQFSNSRSEMNVSTLELGDSALYLCASSIASGGLQETQYFGPGTRLLVL.

The chain recombines TRBV29-1 with TRBJ2-5, with 8 nucleotides matching TRBD1. The CDR3 extends over 13 amino acids. Per germline, CDR1 SQVTM and CDR2 ANQGSEA. The CDR3 sequence is CGTGGQGSETQYF. CDR3 nucleotides: TGCGGCACCGGAGGACAGGGTTCTGAGACCCAGTACTTC.

The rearrangement uses TRBV20-1 and TRBJ2-7; 8 nucleotides agree with TRBD1. With the DNA end fitting TRBJ2-4 better, the J assignment may be wrong. Per germline, CDR1 DFQATT and CDR2 SNEGSKA (reference sequence). This CDR3 spans 14 amino acids. The CDR3 reads CSAGDQGARNIQYF. The CDR3 DNA is TGCAGTGCAGGGGACCAGGGGGCTAGGAACATTCAGTACTTC.

This clonotype was seen repeatedly, ten times or more. V is TRBV20-1 and J is TRBJ2-3; D possibly corresponds to TRBD2 (6 bases). This CDR3 has 13 amino acids. The V and J ends lost 1 base and 6 bases respectively, with 11 bases between them. The germline V gene has CDR1 DFQATT and CDR2 SNEGSKA (reference sequence). CDR3 protein: CSARAGAGDTQYF. DNA of the CDR3: TGCAGTGCTAGAGCTGGGGCGGGGGATACGCAGTATTTT.

This clonotype was observed a few times. This chain connects TRBV24-1 to TRBJ2-5; D perhaps matches TRBD1 (6 bases). Germline V gene lookup returns CDR1 KGHDR and CDR2 SFDVKD. The V end lost 2 bases, the J end lost 8 bases, and 14 bases lay between the germline ends. The CDR3 has 14 amino acids. The CDR3 coding sequence is TGTGCCACCAGTGATTGGACAGTACAGGAAACCCAGTACTTC. Translated, it gives CATSDWTVQETQYF.

The chain links TRBV5-1 to TRBJ2-7; 11 nucleotides agree with TRBD1. In germline, CDR1 is SGHRS, CDR2 YFSETQ. CDR3 length equals 16 residues. The junction had 9 bases not matched to a gene; V was cut back by 4 bases and J by 3 bases. This CDR3 reads CASSLRTGGGFYEQYF. CDR3 nucleotides: TGCGCCAGCAGCCTACGGACAGGGGGCGGTTTCTACGAGCAGTACTTC.

This clonotype was detected a few times. This chain uses TRBV4-2 with TRBJ1-5; D gene unclear. The ends were cut back, 0 bases at V and 7 bases at J, with 7 bases in the middle. The CDR3 contains 13 residues. Looked up from germline, CDR1 is LGHNA and CDR2 is YNFKEQ. CDR3 region: CASSQEVEQPQHF. CDR3 DNA sequence: TGTGCCAGCAGCCAAGAGGTGGAACAGCCCCAGCATTTT.

This CDR3 is CSARVTGGATQYF. In DNA form, the CDR3 reads TGCAGTGCTAGAGTTACCGGGGGTGCTACGCAGTATTTT. The V and J genes are TRBV20-1 and TRBJ2-3, with D maybe TRBD2 (6 bases). The germline V gene has CDR1 DFQATT and CDR2 SNEGSKA (reference sequence). This CDR3 contains 13 residues. The germline V and J ends were trimmed by 1 base and 8 bases, with 13 bases remaining between them.

The chain uses TRBV12-3 or TRBV12-4 and TRBJ1-6; TRBD1 aligns across 9 bases. The J segment lost 10 bases and the V segment lost 5 bases, leaving 9 bases of the junction unmatched. The CDR3 totals 15 residues. The CDR3 nucleotides read TGTGCCAGCAGTGAAACCGGGACAGGGCACTCACCCCTCCACTTT. Translating gives CASSETGTGHSPLHF.

In its sample, this clonotype was seen a few times. The J gene is TRBJ2-5, the V gene TRBV10-3, with 13 bases fitting TRBD2. CDR1 is ENHRY, CDR2 SYGVKD, per germline. The CDR3 length is 16 residues. Trimming removed 4 bases from V and 4 bases from J; junction bases left unmatched: 6. The CDR3, as DNA: TGTGCCATCAGTGTCGGGGGACTAGCGGGACCAGAGACCCAGTACTTC. Translation gives CAISVGGLAGPETQYF.